This T cell receptor beta chain was identified in a study of tumor-infiltrating lymphocytes in localized non-small cell lung cancer (TCRdb year 2021). The study in broad terms: The cohort included patients whose samples were collected after neoadjuvant chemotherapy, as well as both smokers and never-smokers and several histologies. The paired tumor versus uninvolved lung comparison of immunoSEQ T-cell fraction included some 50 patients. Resected tumor tissue and uninvolved lung tissue described as non-adjacent to the tumor were contributed by each patient, with both tissues obtained from the same patient. The overall ICON cohort comprised fewer than 170 surgical patients with localized non-small cell lung cancer whose tumors were resected. Flow cytometry, multiplex immunofluorescence, RNA-seq, exome sequencing and proteomics were applied to the same patients as TCR sequencing, which was one of several integrated assays. Here is what the overall study found, with its caveats: Assay coverage differed among patients according to how much tissue was available, so only a subset of the cohort had TCR sequencing. The TCR-derived T-cell fraction showed no difference between the flow cytometry-defined immunotypes IM1 (good prognosis) and IM2 (poor prognosis). Higher T cell infiltration in tumors than in uninvolved lung tissue was supported by TCRbeta sequencing, consistent with immunofluorescence CD3 counts. Recurrence-free survival showed no association with tumor T-cell fraction from TCR sequencing (p = 0.61). Because different pieces of the same tissue were used for different assays, technical variation could not be separated from intratumor heterogeneity.

Details on this clone: Its target antigen remains unknown. Base qualities are not provided; no much larger clone lies one nucleotide away.

The T-cell fraction in tumor and uninvolved lung tissue was provided by TCR sequencing with the immunoSEQ assay. In the source study's methods: For survival analysis, patients were divided into high (upper tertile) and low (lower two tertiles) T-cell fraction groups, which were compared by log-rank test. A signed-rank test was used to check for differences in T-cell fraction between paired tumor and uninvolved lung. Held by TCRdb, this immuneACCESS table contains in-frame sequences only and omits some clones. Under half of the omission traces to an unresolved V gene where checked; the cause of the rest is unknown. Clonal size and the V and J genes are those of that table, whereas D and trimming came from the DNA. In all, the sample holds some 30,000 clones, and roughly 88% of those were seen once. Roughly 2% of the sample comes from the top ten. Per the germline V gene, LGHNA is the CDR1 and YSLEER is the CDR2. Here V drops 3 bases and J drops 4 bases, and the junction holds 3 bases not matched to any gene. From the cysteine up to the phenylalanine, the CDR3 has a length of 15 residues. Only CDR3 DNA is held: 45 bases, read in frame from base 1.

Patient enrollment in ICON started in April 2016, and the final patient was enrolled in the second half of 2018. Fresh tumor and matched uninvolved tissue for in-depth immune analyses, including TCR sequencing, were collected from a subcohort of 76 patients. TCR sequencing was performed on DNA isolated from bulk tissue, without cell sorting. The V gene is TRBV4-3 and the J gene is TRBJ1-4; 9 bases in between match TRBD1. Sequenced sample: lung tumor tissue. The sequence was collected from a human donor with non-small cell lung cancer. The nucleotide sequence is given as TGCGCCAGCAGCCAGGACAGGGGAAGTAATGAAAAACTGTTTTTT. Translated, this is CASSQDRGSNEKLFF.